Here is one T cell receptor beta chain with its context. The data belong to a study of siplizumab effects on memory and regulatory T cells. TCRdb's copy holds only in-frame clones and misses some; the assay was immunoSEQ multiplex PCR. The profile shows 50,000 or so clones, 87% of them singletons. This TCR came from a human donor in good health. Sequencing was performed on naive CD8+ T cells sorted from blood.

As DNA, the CDR3 is TGTGCCAGCAGTTACCCCCTCAGGAACCGAGAAAAACTGTTTTTT. Amino acids: CASSYPLRNREKLFF. The V call is TRBV6-5, the J call TRBJ1-4, with D unresolved. This CDR3 is 15 amino acids long. Germline values: CDR1 MNHEY, CDR2 SVGAGI. V was shortened by 2 bases and J by 8 bases, with 15 bases between the two germline ends.